This TCR beta chain emerged from a study of T cells after yellow fever vaccination. Study-wide findings and caveats: A small share of clonotypes appeared in both CD4 and CD8 compartments.

The CDR3 sequence is 13 residues long. V shed 6 bases and J 5 bases; nucleotides not matched to a gene: 4. CDR1 and CDR2 from the germline V gene are MNHEY and SMNVEV (reference sequence). TCRdb fed the 5' RACE reads into MiXCR, producing one record per CDR3 protein. The table records around 600,000 distinct CDR3 sequences, 10% to 15% of them present only once. This clonotype appeared a few times. Its antigen is unknown. The clonotype originates from a man aged 25 to 45 who received the YFV17D yellow fever vaccine. Specimen: PBMCs, collected on the day of the yellow fever booster vaccination. V usage is TRBV27 and J usage is TRBJ2-3, with 8 positions matching TRBD2. Here the CDR3 DNA reads TGTGCCAGCAGCGGGAGGGAGAGAGATACGCAGTATTTT. As protein: CASSGRERDTQYF.